Detailed here is one T cell receptor (beta chain). Sample treatment: roughly 18 received Ad26.COV2.S at low or high dose, single or two shots; several received placebo; per-sample allocation not given. Sampling occurred on day 63 after the first vaccine or placebo injection. An 18-55-year-old adult in Boston served as donor. Germline V CDR1 and CDR2: SGHRS, YFSETQ. There are 14 residues in the CDR3. V was pared by 0 bases and J by 1 base, with 6 bases between. This entry is derived from a study of Ad26.COV2.S vaccination and SARS-CoV-2 variants. Across the whole study: Ad26.COV2.S, an intramuscular injection, was given once or twice 56 days apart.

Produced via immunoSEQ multiplex PCR; TCRdb's table is partial and in-frame only. Of 200,000 to 300,000 clones listed, roughly 90% are singletons. This TCR derives from a person between 18 and 65 years old who received the Ad26.COV2.S COVID-19 vaccine or a placebo. The source material was peripheral blood, sampled in a trial of Ad26.COV2.S vaccine versus placebo. The chain has TRBV5-1 and TRBJ2-3, with D perhaps matching TRBD1 (5 bases). CDR3 nucleotide sequence: TGCGCCAGCAGCTTGGGACAGCGCACAGATACGCAGTATTTT. Its protein is CASSLGQRTDTQYF.